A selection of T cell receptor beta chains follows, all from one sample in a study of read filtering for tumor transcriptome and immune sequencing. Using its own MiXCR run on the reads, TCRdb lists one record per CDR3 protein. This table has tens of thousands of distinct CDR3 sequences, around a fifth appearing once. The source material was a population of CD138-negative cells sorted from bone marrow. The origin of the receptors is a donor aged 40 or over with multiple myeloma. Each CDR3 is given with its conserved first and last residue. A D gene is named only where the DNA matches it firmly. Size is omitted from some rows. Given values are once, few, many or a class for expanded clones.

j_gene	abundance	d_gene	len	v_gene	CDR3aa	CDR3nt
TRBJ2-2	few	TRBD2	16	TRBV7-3	CASSSPGGQNTGELFF	TGTGCCAGCAGCTCACCGGGAGGGCAGAACACCGGGGAGCTGTTTTTT
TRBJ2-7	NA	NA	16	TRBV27	CASNSLSGPGSCEQYF	TGTGCCAGCAATTCCCTAAGCGGGCCAGGCTCCTGCGAGCAGTACTTC
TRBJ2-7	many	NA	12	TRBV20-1	CSARESGYEQYF	TGCAGTGCTAGGGAATCGGGCTACGAGCAGTACTTC
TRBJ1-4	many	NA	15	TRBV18	CASSLVTGFYEKLFF	TGTGCCAGCTCACTGGTTACAGGGTTCTATGAAAAACTGTTTTTT
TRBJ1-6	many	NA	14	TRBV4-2	CASSQGRADSPLHF	TGTGCCAGCAGCCAAGGGCGGGCCGATTCACCCCTCCACTTT
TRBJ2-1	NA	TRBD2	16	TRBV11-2	CASSPTSGRNNNEQFF	TGTGCCAGCAGCCCAACCAGCGGGAGGAACAACAATGAGCAGTTCTTC
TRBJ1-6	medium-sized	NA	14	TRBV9	CASSVSGANSPLHF	TGTGCCAGCAGCGTCTCGGGGGCTAATTCACCCCTCCACTTT
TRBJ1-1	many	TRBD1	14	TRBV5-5	CASSRTGLNTEAFF	TGTGCCAGCAGCCGGACAGGGCTGAACACTGAAGCTTTCTTT
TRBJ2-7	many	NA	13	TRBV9	CASSVGRDDEQYF	TGTGCCAGCAGCGTAGGCAGGGACGACGAGCAGTACTTC
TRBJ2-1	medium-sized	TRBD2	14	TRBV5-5	CASSRGLAGDEQFF	TGTGCCAGCAGCCGGGGACTAGCGGGAGATGAGCAGTTCTTC
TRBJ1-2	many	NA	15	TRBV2	CASSEEGQGRRGYTF	TGTGCCAGCAGTGAAGAGGGGCAGGGCAGAAGGGGCTACACCTTC
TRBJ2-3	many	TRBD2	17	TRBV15	CATSREGLAASTDTQYF	TGTGCCACCAGCAGAGAGGGACTAGCGGCTAGCACAGATACGCAGTATTTT
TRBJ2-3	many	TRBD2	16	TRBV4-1	CASSPTSGSNTDTQYF	TGCGCCAGCAGTCCTACTAGCGGGAGTAACACAGATACGCAGTATTTT
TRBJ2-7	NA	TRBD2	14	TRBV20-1	CSARLWTSGYEQYF	TGCAGTGCTAGATTGTGGACTAGCGGCTACGAGCAGTACTTC
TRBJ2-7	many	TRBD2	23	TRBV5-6	CATLPQLPGTSGAHRCSTYEQYF	TGTGCCACCCTCCCGCAATTACCCGGGACTAGCGGCGCCCACCGCTGTAGCACCTACGAGCAGTACTTC
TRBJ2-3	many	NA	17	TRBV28	CASSFEEITISTDTQYF	TGTGCCAGCAGTTTCGAGGAGATCACCATTAGCACAGATACGCAGTATTTT
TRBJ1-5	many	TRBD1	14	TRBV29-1	CSVRTGGADQPQHF	TGCAGCGTCCGGACAGGGGGCGCGGACCAGCCCCAGCATTTT
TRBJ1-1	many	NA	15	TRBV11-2	CASSSRPGEGTEAFF	TGTGCCAGCAGCAGCAGACCGGGGGAGGGGACTGAAGCTTTCTTT
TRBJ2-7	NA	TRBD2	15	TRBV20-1	CSATRLAGGPGEQYF	TGCAGTGCCACCCGCCTAGCGGGAGGGCCGGGAGAGCAGTACTTC
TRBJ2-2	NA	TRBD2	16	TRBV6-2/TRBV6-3	CVSSTSGQKNTGELLF	TGTGTCAGCAGTACTAGCGGGCAAAAGAACACCGGGGAGCTGCTTTTT
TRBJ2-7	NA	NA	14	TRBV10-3	CAIMREQSFYEQYF	TGTGCCATCATGAGAGAGCAGAGCTTCTACGAGCAGTACTTC
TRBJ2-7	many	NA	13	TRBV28	CASSLTTPPEQYF	TGTGCCAGCAGTTTAACCACCCCGCCCGAGCAGTACTTC
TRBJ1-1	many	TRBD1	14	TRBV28	CASRGQGAVTEAFF	TGTGCCAGCAGAGGACAGGGGGCTGTGACTGAAGCTTTCTTT
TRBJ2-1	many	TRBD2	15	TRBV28	CASSDRTSGSNEQFF	TGTGCCAGCAGTGATCGGACTAGCGGGAGCAATGAGCAGTTCTTC
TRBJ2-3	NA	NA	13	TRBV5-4	CASSFNRGDTQYF	TGTGCCAGCAGCTTCAACCGAGGAGATACGCAGTATTTT
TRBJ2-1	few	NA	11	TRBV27	CVSSNLNEQFF	TGTGTCAGCAGTAACCTAAATGAGCAGTTCTTC
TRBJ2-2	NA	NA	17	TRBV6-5	CASSYSGLAVNAGELFF	TGTGCCAGCAGTTACTCTGGGCTAGCAGTGAACGCCGGAGAGCTGTTTTTT
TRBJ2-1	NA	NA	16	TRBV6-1	CASTPRQLSSYNEQFF	TGTGCCAGCACTCCAAGGCAGCTAAGCTCCTACAATGAGCAGTTCTTC
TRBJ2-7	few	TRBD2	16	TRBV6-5	CASSSLTSGSPYEQYF	TGTGCCAGCAGTTCCCTGACTAGCGGGAGCCCCTACGAGCAGTACTTC
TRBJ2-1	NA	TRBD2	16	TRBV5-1	CVSSLAEASGRYEQFF	TGCGTCAGCAGCTTGGCCGAAGCTAGCGGGAGGTATGAGCAGTTCTTC
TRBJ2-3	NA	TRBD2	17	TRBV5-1	CASSIFTSGRARDTQYF	TGCGCCAGCAGCATCTTTACTAGCGGGAGGGCCAGGGATACGCAGTATTTT
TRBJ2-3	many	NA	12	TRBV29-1	CSVRSDGDTQYF	TGCAGCGTTCGAAGCGACGGCGATACGCAGTATTTT
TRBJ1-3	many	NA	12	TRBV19	CASISSGNTIYF	TGTGCCAGTATTTCCTCTGGAAACACCATATATTTT
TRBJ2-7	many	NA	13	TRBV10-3	CAISEFGGREQYF	TGTGCCATCAGTGAGTTTGGAGGTCGCGAGCAGTACTTC
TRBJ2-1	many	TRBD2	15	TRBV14	CASSQLAGDYNEQFF	TGTGCCAGCAGCCAACTAGCGGGAGATTACAATGAGCAGTTCTTC
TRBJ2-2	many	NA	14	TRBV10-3	CAISDVGSPGELFF	TGTGCCATCAGTGATGTCGGTAGCCCCGGGGAGCTGTTTTTT
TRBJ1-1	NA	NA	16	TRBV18	CASSPPPLGGTTEAFF	TGTGCCAGCTCACCGCCTCCCTTGGGGGGGACCACTGAAGCTTTCTTT
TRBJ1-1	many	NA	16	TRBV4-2	CASSQFGRGASTEAFF	TGTGCCAGCAGCCAATTCGGCCGGGGCGCGAGCACTGAAGCTTTCTTT
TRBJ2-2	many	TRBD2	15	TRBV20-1	CSVPSGSRDTGELFF	TGCAGTGTCCCTAGCGGGAGTAGGGACACCGGGGAGCTGTTTTTT
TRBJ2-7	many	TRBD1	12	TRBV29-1	CSVVGQTYEQYF	TGCAGCGTTGTGGGACAGACCTACGAGCAGTACTTC
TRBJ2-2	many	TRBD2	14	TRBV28	CASIPGGLTGELFF	TGTGCCAGCATCCCGGGAGGGCTTACCGGGGAGCTGTTTTTT
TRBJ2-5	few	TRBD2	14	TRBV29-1	CGVNYPGLAETQYF	TGCGGCGTCAATTACCCGGGACTAGCAGAGACCCAGTACTTC
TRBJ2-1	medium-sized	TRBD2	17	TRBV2	CASSEGYGTSGRNEQFF	TGTGCCAGCAGTGAGGGGTATGGGACTAGCGGGAGAAATGAGCAGTTCTTC
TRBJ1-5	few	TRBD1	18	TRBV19	CASSTRTGAASGGQPQHF	TGTGCCAGTAGTACCCGGACAGGGGCCGCCTCAGGAGGTCAGCCCCAGCATTTT
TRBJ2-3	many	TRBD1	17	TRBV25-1	CASSEIDRGSTTDTQYF	TGTGCCAGCAGTGAAATCGACAGGGGTTCAACCACAGATACGCAGTATTTT
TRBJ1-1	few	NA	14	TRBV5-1	CASSLDTRGTEAFF	TGCGCCAGCAGCTTGGACACCCGGGGCACTGAAGCTTTCTTT
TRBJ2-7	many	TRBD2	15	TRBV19	CASSGPREGAYEQYF	TGTGCCAGTAGTGGTCCGCGGGAGGGGGCCTACGAGCAGTACTTC
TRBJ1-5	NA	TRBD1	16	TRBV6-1	CASSEGLTGTYQPQHF	TGTGCCAGCAGTGAGGGGCTGACAGGGACGTATCAGCCCCAGCATTTT
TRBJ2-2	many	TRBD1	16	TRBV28	CASSLTGGVGTGELFF	TGTGCCAGCAGTTTAACAGGGGGCGTAGGCACCGGGGAGCTGTTTTTT